What follows is one TCR beta chain and its context. What it recognizes is unknown. This specimen comes from a study of T cell responses to AZD1222 COVID-19 vaccine. Study observations and caveats: The repertoires were collected only after the peak T cell response.

The germline gives CDR1 LNHNV, CDR2 YYDKDF (reference sequence). The germline V and J ends were trimmed by 0 bases and 7 bases, with 13 bases remaining between them. CDR3 length: 15 amino acids. Sequencing was performed with immunoSEQ multiplex PCR; in TCRdb, only in-frame clones are kept and a portion is missing. This sample carries 150,000 to 180,000 clones, about 90% of them seen once, and the ten largest clones take roughly 5.8%. Sequenced here: peripheral blood, sampled on day 0 of MenACWY control vaccination. This chain uses TRBV15 with TRBJ1-5; D ambiguous. This clonotype originated in an adult in good health. DNA of the CDR3: TGTGCCACCAGCAGAGATCCTTCGGGTCCGCAGCCCCAGCATTTT. This translates into CATSRDPSGPQPQHF.